Sequencing of this T cell receptor beta chain was carried out in a study of Graves' ophthalmopathy and Graves' hyperthyroidism (dated by TCRdb to the late 2010s). As for the study more broadly: Peripheral blood was collected before any treatment was given, at the time of initial diagnosis. The study used signatures of the TCR beta repertoire to tell Graves' ophthalmopathy apart from Graves' hyperthyroidism and to predict which patients would progress to ophthalmopathy. In total, 120 to 150 blood samples were TCR-sequenced: around 42 ophthalmopathy, approximately 80 hyperthyroidism and about 17 hyperthyroidism-to-ophthalmopathy patients. A discovery set of 95 to 100 patients (43 ophthalmopathy, 57 stable hyperthyroidism) was enrolled to explore V-J signatures distinguishing ophthalmopathy from hyperthyroidism. For independent validation, a separate cohort was made up of some 19 hyperthyroidism patients plus 17 patients who later progressed from hyperthyroidism to ophthalmopathy. In roughly 6 hyperthyroidism patients, the T-cell repertoires found in thyroid tissue were compared with those found in blood. After sampling, hyperthyroidism patients received methimazole starting at 30 mg daily, and ophthalmopathy patients received high-dose intravenous methylprednisolone. The roughly 94 discovery patients were randomly divided into training and test sets at a 7:3 ratio.

For repertoire sequencing, the TCR beta CDR3 regions were amplified from RNA transcripts. The first round was an RT-PCR using HTBI primers with the Qiagen OneStep RT-PCR kit, and this first round was followed by a second-round multiplex PCR, then size selection and purification. The libraries underwent paired-end sequencing with 100 bp reads on an Illumina HiSeq2000. Per the source publication's procedure: SOAPnuke was used for read processing, and reads with adapters, uncalled bases, a mean Phred below 15, or no exact constant-primer or identifier match were discarded. COPE v1.2.5 was used to merge high-quality paired reads. Each unique nucleotide sequence was treated as a clonotype, and MiTCR v1.1 was used to align the clonotypes to the IMGT TRB V, D and J references. The analysis was limited to V-J combinations with a frequency above 0.0001, which together covered over 99% of the repertoires. For each V-J combination, a TCR clonal expansion and chaos score was defined as F50 clonal expansion divided by the chaos observed in the TCRdist matrix. Welch's t-statistics and random forest were used to reduce the features to some 13 V-J combinations, which were then used as input to a naive Bayes classifier. The similarity between thyroid and blood repertoires was quantified using the Morisita-Horn index. Using fastp trimming at Q25 and MiXCR clonotype assembly, TCRdb reanalyzed the public sequencing data and kept in-frame beta chains. Rows with a matching CDR3 protein are joined into one entry that keeps the most common DNA and genes. The V and J calls were determined by TCRdb, not by the authors. Present in this sample are 400,000 to 450,000 distinct CDR3 sequences, roughly 21% of which were seen just once. Together, the top ten hold around 3.1% of the sample.

There are a few counts of this clonotype. Its antigen remains undetermined. Base qualities are not recorded, but no much larger clone differs from it by a single base. V is clipped by 5 bases and J by 4 bases, and the sequence between their germline boundaries is 14 bases long. The CDR3 runs 14 amino acids, cysteine and phenylalanine included. Just CDR3 DNA is preserved here, 42 bases in frame from base 1. As encoded in the germline V gene, CDR1 is MDHEN while CDR2 is SYDVKM. Here is what the overall study found, with its caveats: Among expanded thyroid clonotypes with frequency above 0.001, most also showed up in blood, which suggests that blood repertoires may reflect the thyroid immune response. In validation, the model predicted ophthalmopathy progression with more than 70% sensitivity and 72.22% specificity; fewer than 15 predicted patients were CT-confirmed with GO in a median of roughly 6.8 months. No statistical method was used to predetermine the sample size, and group allocation was not hidden from the investigators. In cross-validation, the 13-signature model distinguished ophthalmopathy from stable hyperthyroidism with almost 90% sensitivity and approximately 81% specificity, and in the test set the corresponding values were 80% and 75%.

Hyperthyroidism was considered stable if no progression to ophthalmopathy occurred within 18 months of follow-up. Hyperthyroidism patients were newly diagnosed, with disease duration under 2 months, and aged 18 to 65 years. Anyone with other autoimmune diseases, uncontrolled infections, pregnancy or lactation was excluded from the study. Clinical symptoms, serum thyroxine, TRAb, thyroid ultrasound and orbital computed tomography were used for diagnosis. PBMCs were isolated from 7.5 to 10 ml of fresh peripheral blood by Ficoll-Paque density gradient centrifugation. Total RNA was extracted using Trizol reagent, and RNA quality was checked on an Agilent 2100 Bioanalyzer.

The specimen was peripheral blood. The sequence was collected from a woman aged 18 to 35 with stable Graves' hyperthyroidism. Donor details come from another sample of the same person, matched by shared clones. The receptor chain draws on TRBV28 and TRBJ1-1; the D gene remains uncertain. The CDR3 region has the sequence CASSVSPRATEAFF. The bases are TGTGCCAGCAGTGTCTCCCCCCGGGCCACTGAAGCTTTCTTT. The full variable domain, completed from the reference TRBV28 and TRBJ1-1 proteins outside the CDR3, reads DVKVTQSSRYLVKRTGEKVFLECVQDMDHENMFWYRQDPGLGLRLIYFSYDVKMKEKGDIPEGYSVSREKKERFSLILESASTNQTSMYLCASSVSPRATEAFFGQGTRLTVV.